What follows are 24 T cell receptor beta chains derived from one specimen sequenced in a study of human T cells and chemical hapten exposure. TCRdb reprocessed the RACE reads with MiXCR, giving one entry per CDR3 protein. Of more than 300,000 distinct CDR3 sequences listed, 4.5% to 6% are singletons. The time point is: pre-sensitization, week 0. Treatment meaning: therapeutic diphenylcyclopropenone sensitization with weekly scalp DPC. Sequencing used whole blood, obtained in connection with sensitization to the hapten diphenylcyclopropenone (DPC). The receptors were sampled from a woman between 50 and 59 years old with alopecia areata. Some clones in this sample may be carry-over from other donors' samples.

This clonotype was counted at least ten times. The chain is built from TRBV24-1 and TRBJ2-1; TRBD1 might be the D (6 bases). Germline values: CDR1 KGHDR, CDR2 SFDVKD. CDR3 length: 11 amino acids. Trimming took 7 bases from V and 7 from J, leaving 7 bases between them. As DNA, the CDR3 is TGTGCCACCAGACAGGGAAATGAGCAGTTCTTC. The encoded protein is CATRQGNEQFF.

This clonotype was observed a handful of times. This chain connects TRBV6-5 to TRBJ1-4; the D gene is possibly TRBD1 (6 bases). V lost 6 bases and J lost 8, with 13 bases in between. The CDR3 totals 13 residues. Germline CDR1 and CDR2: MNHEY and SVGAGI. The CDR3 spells CASSLTGQEKLFF. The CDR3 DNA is TGTGCCAGCAGCCTGACAGGTCAGGAAAAACTGTTTTTT.

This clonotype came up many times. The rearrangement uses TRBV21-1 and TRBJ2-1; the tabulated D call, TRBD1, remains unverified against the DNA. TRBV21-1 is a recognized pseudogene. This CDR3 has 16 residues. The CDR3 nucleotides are TGTGCCAGCAGCAATCGGACAGCCTACTCCTACAATGAGCAGTTCTTC. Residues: CASSNRTAYSYNEQFF.

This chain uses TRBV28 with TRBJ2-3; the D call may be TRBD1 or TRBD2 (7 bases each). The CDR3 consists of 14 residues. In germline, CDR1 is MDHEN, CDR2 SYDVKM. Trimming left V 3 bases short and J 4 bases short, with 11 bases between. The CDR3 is CASSLTGRADTQYF. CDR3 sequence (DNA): TGTGCCAGCAGTTTGACAGGGAGGGCAGATACGCAGTATTTT.

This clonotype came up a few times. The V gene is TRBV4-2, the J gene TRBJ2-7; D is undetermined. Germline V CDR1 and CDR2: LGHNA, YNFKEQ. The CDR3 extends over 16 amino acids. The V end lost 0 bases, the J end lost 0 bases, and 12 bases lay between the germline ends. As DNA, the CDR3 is TGTGCCAGCAGCCAAGATTTAAGTCCCCTCTCCTACGAGCAGTACTTC. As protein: CASSQDLSPLSYEQYF.

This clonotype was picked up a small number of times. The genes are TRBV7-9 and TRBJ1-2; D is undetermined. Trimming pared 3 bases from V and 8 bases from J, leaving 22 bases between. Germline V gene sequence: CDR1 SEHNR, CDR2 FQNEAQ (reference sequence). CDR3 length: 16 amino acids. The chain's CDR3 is CASSFMTGSGVGGYTF. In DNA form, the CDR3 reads TGTGCCAGCAGCTTCATGACGGGCTCGGGTGTCGGGGGCTACACCTTC.

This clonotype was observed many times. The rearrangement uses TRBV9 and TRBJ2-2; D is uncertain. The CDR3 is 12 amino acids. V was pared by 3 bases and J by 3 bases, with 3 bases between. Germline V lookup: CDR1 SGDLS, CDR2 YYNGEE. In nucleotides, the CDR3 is TGTGCCAGCAGCGACTACACCGGGGAGCTGTTTTTT. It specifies CASSDYTGELFF.

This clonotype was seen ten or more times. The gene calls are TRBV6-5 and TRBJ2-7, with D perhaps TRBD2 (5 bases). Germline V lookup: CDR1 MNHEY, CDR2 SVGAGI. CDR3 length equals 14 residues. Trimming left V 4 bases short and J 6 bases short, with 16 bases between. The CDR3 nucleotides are TGTGCCAGCAGTTCCTGGGTATCTGGAGGCGAGCAGTACTTC. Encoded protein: CASSSWVSGGEQYF.

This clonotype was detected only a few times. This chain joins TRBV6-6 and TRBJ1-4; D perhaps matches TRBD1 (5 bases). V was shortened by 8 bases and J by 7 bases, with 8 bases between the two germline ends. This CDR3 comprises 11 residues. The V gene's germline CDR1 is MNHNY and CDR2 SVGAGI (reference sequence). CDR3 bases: TGTGCCAGCTTTGGGGGTGAAAAACTGTTTTTT. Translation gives CASFGGEKLFF.

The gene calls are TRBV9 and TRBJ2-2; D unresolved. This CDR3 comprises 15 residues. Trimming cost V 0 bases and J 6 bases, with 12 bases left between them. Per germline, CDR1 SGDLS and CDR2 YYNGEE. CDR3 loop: CASSVEGINAGELFF. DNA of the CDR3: TGTGCCAGCAGCGTAGAAGGGATAAACGCCGGGGAGCTGTTTTTT.

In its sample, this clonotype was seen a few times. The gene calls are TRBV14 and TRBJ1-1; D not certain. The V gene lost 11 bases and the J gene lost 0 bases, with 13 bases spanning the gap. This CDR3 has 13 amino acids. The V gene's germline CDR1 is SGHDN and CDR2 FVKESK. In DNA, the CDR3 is TGTGCCTCCCAGCGCTTTTTGAACACTGAAGCTTTCTTT. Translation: CASQRFLNTEAFF. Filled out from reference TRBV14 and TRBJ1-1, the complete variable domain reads EAGVTQFPSHSVIEKGQTVTLRCDPISGHDNLYWYRRVMGKEIKFLLHFVKESKQDESGMPNNRFLAERTGGTYSTLKVQPAELEDSGVYFCASQRFLNTEAFFGQGTRLTVV.

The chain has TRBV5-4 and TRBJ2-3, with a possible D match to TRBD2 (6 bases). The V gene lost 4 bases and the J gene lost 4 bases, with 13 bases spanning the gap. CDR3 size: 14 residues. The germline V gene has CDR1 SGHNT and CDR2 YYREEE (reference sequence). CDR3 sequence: CASSTGTLPDTQYF. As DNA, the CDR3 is TGTGCCAGCAGCACCGGGACTTTACCAGATACGCAGTATTTT. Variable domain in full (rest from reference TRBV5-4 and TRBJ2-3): ETGVTQSPTHLIKTRGQQVTLRCSSQSGHNTVSWYQQALGQGPQFIFQYYREEENGRGNFPPRFSGLQFPNYSSELNVNALELDDSALYLCASSTGTLPDTQYFGPGTRLTVL.

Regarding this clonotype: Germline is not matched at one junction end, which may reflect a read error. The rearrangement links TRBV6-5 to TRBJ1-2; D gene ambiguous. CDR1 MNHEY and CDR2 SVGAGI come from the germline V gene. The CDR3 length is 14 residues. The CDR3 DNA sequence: TGTGCCAGCAGTTACTCGGAGGGATACTATAGCTACACCTTC. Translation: CASSYSEGYYSYTF.

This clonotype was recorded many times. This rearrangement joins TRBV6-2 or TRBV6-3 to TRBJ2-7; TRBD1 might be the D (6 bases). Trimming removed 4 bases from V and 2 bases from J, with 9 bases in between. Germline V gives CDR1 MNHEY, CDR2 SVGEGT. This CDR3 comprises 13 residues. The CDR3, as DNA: TGTGCCAGCAGTTTCAGACAGGCCTACGAGCAGTACTTC. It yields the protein CASSFRQAYEQYF.

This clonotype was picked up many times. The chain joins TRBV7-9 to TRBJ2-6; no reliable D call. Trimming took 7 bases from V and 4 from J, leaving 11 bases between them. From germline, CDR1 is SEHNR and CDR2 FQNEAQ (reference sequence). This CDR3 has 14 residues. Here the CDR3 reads CASMTGSGANVLTF. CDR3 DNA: TGTGCCAGCATGACTGGCAGCGGGGCCAACGTCCTGACTTTC. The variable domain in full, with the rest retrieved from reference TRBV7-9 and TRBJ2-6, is DTGVSQNPRHKITKRGQNVTFRCDPISEHNRLYWYRQTLGQGPEFLTYFQNEAQLEKSRLLSDRFSAERPKGSFSTLEIQRTEQGDSAMYLCASMTGSGANVLTFGAGSRLTVL.

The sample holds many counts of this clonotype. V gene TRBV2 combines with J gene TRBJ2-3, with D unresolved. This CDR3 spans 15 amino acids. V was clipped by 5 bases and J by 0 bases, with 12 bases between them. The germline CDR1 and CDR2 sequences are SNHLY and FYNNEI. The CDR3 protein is CASSTQMASTDTQYF. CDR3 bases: TGTGCCAGCAGTACCCAGATGGCGAGCACAGATACGCAGTATTTT.

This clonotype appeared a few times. The CDR3 spells CASSRTTGPNEKLFF. CDR3 nucleotide sequence: TGTGCCAGCAGCCGTACGACAGGGCCTAATGAAAAACTGTTTTTT. The genes are TRBV4-2 and TRBJ1-4, with TRBD1 identical over 7 bases. The trim removed 4 bases at V and 3 bases at J, leaving 5 bases unmatched. The CDR3 runs to 15 residues. CDR1 and CDR2 (germline): LGHNA, YNFKEQ.

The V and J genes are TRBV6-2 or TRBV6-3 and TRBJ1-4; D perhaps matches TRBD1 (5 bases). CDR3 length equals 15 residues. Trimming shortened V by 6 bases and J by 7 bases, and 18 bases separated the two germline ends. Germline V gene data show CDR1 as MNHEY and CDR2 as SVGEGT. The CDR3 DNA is TGTGCCAGCAGCTCCCCGGGACCTGGGACTGAAAAACTGTTTTTT. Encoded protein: CASSSPGPGTEKLFF.

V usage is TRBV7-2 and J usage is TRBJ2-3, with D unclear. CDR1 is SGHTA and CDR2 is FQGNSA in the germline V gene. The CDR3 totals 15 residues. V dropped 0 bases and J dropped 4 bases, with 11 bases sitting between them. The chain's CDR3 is CASSLARRTADTQYF. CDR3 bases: TGTGCCAGCAGCTTAGCGCGCAGAACCGCAGATACGCAGTATTTT.

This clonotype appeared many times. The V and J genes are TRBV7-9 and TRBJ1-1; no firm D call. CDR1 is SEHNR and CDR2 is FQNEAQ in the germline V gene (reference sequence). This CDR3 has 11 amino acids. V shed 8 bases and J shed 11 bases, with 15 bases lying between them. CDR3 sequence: CASHSGSGAFF. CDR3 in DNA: TGTGCCAGCCACTCCGGATCCGGGGCTTTCTTT. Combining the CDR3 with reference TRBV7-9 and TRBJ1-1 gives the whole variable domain DTGVSQNPRHKITKRGQNVTFRCDPISEHNRLYWYRQTLGQGPEFLTYFQNEAQLEKSRLLSDRFSAERPKGSFSTLEIQRTEQGDSAMYLCASHSGSGAFFGQGTRLTVV.

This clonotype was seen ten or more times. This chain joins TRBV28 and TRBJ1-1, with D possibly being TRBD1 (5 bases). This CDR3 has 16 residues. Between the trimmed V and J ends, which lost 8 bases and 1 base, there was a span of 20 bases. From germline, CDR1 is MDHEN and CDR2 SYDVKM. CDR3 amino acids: CASDGGRGRRNTEAFF. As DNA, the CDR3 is TGTGCCAGCGATGGGGGGAGGGGCAGGAGGAACACTGAAGCTTTCTTT.

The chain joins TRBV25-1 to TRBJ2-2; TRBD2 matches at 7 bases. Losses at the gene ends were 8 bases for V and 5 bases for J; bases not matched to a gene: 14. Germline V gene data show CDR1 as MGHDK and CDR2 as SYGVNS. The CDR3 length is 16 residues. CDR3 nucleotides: TGTGCCAGCTCCACGGGGGGTCGGGGGAGAACCGGGGAGCTGTTTTTT. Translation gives CASSTGGRGRTGELFF.

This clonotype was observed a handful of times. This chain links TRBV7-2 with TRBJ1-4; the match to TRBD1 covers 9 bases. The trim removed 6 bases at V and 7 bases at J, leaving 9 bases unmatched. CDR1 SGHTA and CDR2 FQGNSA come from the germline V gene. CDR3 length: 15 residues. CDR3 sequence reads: CASSLVGQGGEKLFF. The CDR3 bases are TGTGCCAGCAGTTTGGTGGGACAGGGAGGTGAAAAACTGTTTTTT.

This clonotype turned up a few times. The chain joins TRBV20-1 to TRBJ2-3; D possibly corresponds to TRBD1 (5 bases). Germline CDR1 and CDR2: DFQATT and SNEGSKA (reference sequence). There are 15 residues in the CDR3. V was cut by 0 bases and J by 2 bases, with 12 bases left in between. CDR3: CSARDAGITTDTQYF. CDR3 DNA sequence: TGCAGTGCTAGAGATGCAGGGATTACCACAGATACGCAGTATTTT.